This TCR beta chain was obtained from a study of radiation and T cells in renal cell carcinoma. Study-wide results and limits: From baseline, blood top tumor clonotypes peaked at 2 weeks post-radiation.

This clone was detected only a few times. Its antigen remains unidentified. The table came from immunoSEQ multiplex PCR; TCRdb's copy has only in-frame clones and leaves some out. The repertoire includes approximately 92,000 clones, just under 85% of them detected once, and 9.4% sits in the top ten. V lost 4 bases, J lost 11 bases, and 15 bases stayed unmatched. Germline-derived CDR1 and CDR2 are SQVTM and ANQGSEA. The CDR3 runs to 14 residues. This sample's time point: blood 4 weeks post-SBRT, at nephrectomy. The treatment here: 15 Gy SBRT to primary tumor, nephrectomy 4 weeks later. Nephrectomy followed 15 Gy stereotactic body radiation by 4 weeks. Serial blood draws occurred at baseline and 2 and 4 weeks post-SBRT.

This receptor was taken from a man aged 45 to 65 with renal cell carcinoma. The specimen comprised blood, sampled from a patient whose treatment included radiotherapy and nephrectomy. The rearrangement uses TRBV29-1 and TRBJ1-1; 8 bases match TRBD1. CDR3 sequence: CSVVSGTGYVTAFF. The CDR3 DNA is TGCAGCGTTGTGTCCGGGACAGGTTACGTTACGGCTTTCTTT.